The sequence of this TCR beta chain was determined in a study of blood T cell repertoires in COVID-19. In the study overall: The samples span acute and convalescent COVID-19 from the United States, Italy and Spain. PBMCs, B-cell-depleted T cells, or T cells provided the cDNA or gDNA that made up the material.

Germline V gene sequence: CDR1 KGHSH, CDR2 LQKENI. V was pared by 3 bases and J by 0 bases, with 15 bases between. The CDR3 is 16 amino acids. How the authors handled the data: Estimation of nucleated cell counts was performed using reference gene primer amplification. Profiling relied on immunoSEQ multiplex PCR, and the TCRdb table lists in-frame clones only, not all of them. V, J and clone size are taken as reported in that table, and D and trimming were inferred from the DNA itself. The data contain roughly 500,000 clones, approximately 92% of them singletons. Seattle patient enrollment occurred during active infection, with longitudinal follow-up thereafter.

The specimen sequenced was peripheral blood. The TCR originated in a man between 18 and 29 years old with COVID-19, enrolled during active disease. V usage is TRBV18 and J usage is TRBJ2-7, with a weak D call TRBD1 (5 bases). CDR3 loop: CASSPFSVDNSYEQYF. In DNA, the CDR3 is TGTGCCAGCTCACCTTTCAGTGTGGACAACTCCTACGAGCAGTACTTC.